This TCR beta chain was sequenced in a study of PD-L1 blockade in urothelial cancer (TCRdb year 2017). In terms of the full investigation: Every patient began therapy at some point between 2014 and 2015 and was given atezolizumab 1,200 mg intravenously every 3 weeks. An ECOG performance status of 0 or 1 was recorded for the patients, and 0 to 3 prior chemotherapy regimens had been received by the patients. Durable clinical benefit was achieved by nine patients but not by the remaining 20. TCR sequencing covered pretreatment tumor samples and matched, serially collected peripheral blood taken before and after atezolizumab treatment. An exploratory multi-omic analysis was conducted of the somatic, immune and clinical correlates of response to PD-L1 blockade with atezolizumab in urothelial cancer. Durable clinical benefit was defined as a progression-free survival longer than 6 months, and TCR features were additionally tested against progression-free survival and overall survival. Blood samples yielded a median of around 130,000 T cells and tens of thousands of unique TCRs, with median clonality roughly 0.084. Pretreatment blood TCR-seq was available for twenty-nine patients, at least one posttreatment blood collection was obtained for approximately 25 patients, and tumor TCR-seq was available for approximately 25 patients. Blood samples were analyzed 3 weeks after the start of treatment (second dose) and 6 weeks after the start of treatment. Twenty-five of 29 patients were identified as males with urothelial cancer of bladder origin, and a prior smoking history was reported by 18 of 29 patients. In the same patients, pretreatment tumors underwent whole exome sequencing and RNA sequencing in addition to TCR sequencing.

The germline V and J ends show losses of 6 bases and 4 bases respectively, and no gene match explains 9 bases of the junction. The CDR1 and CDR2 encoded by the germline V gene are SGHTA and FQGNSA. Spanning cysteine to phenylalanine, the CDR3 consists of 16 amino acids. Kept here is only the CDR3 DNA, which spans 48 bases and is read in frame from base 1. What the work shows at the level of the full study, not this receptor alone: Patients with durable benefit showed greater expansion of tumor-associated TCR clones in peripheral blood 3 weeks after starting treatment (n = 22, p = 0.022). Improved progression-free and overall survival was found to be associated with pretreatment peripheral blood TCR clonality below the median. Small sample size (n of about 30) and many exploratory analyses mean the results are intended to be hypothesis-generating.

Synthetic TCR analog templates were spiked into each PCR so that absolute template abundance could be estimated from read counts. TCRbeta CDR3 regions were amplified from genomic DNA with bias-controlled V and J gene primers using the immunoSEQ assay. Sequencing of rearranged TCRbeta segments was done at approximately 20X coverage. Processing in the source paper ran as follows. Clustering was used to correct sequencing errors, and CDR3s were annotated against IMGT so that V, D and J genes could be assigned. Out-of-frame and stop-codon sequences were excluded, and only productive TCRbeta rearrangements were used in downstream analyses. Clonality was calculated as one minus the Shannon entropy normalized by the log of the number of unique productive sequences. Fisher's exact test with Benjamini-Hochberg correction, at a threshold of adjusted p below 0.01, was used to find clones that differed between time points or between blood and tumor. TCRdb holds this immuneACCESS table with in-frame rearrangements only. Some clones are missing; in checked studies, unresolved V genes explain under half, and the rest has no known cause. Clonal size and the V and J genes are those of that table, whereas D and trimming came from the DNA. This sample has about 82,000 clones in its table, and 90% to 95% of those were observed once. More than 8% of the sample is taken by the ten largest.

A total of under 35 patients with locally advanced or metastatic urothelial carcinoma, treated at Memorial Sloan Kettering on a trial protocol, made up the cohort. Peripheral blood mononuclear cells were collected pretreatment and during treatment, with between 1 and 8 total time points per patient. The Qiagen DNeasy Blood extraction kit was used to purify genomic DNA from total PBMCs and tumor samples. PBMCs were collected pretreatment and during treatment and were isolated and stored as previously described. The count of this clone is one. The antigen this receptor binds is unknown. Base qualities are missing; no much larger clone stands one base away.

This material consisted of PBMCs, taken around atezolizumab (anti-PD-L1) treatment. The sequence came from a man aged 55 to 70 with urothelial cancer. This receptor chain uses TRBV7-2 and TRBJ2-5; 12 bases in between match TRBD2. The base sequence is TGTGCCAGCAGACATCGACTAGCGGGAGACGTAGAGACCCAGTACTTC. Its coded protein is CASRHRLAGDVETQYF.